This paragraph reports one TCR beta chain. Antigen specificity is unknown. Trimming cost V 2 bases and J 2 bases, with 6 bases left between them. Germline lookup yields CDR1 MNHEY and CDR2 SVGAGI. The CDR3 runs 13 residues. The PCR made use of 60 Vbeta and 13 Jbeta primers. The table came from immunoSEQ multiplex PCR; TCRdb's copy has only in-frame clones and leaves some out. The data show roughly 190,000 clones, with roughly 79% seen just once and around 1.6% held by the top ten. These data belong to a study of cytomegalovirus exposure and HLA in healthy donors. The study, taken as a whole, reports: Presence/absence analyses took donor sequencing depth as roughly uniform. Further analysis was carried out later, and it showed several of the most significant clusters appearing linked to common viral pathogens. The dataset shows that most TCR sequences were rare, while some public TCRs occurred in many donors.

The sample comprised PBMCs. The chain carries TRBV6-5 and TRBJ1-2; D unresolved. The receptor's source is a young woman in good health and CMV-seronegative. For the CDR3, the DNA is TGTGCCAGCAGTTACCGTCGGAACTATGGCTACACCTTC. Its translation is CASSYRRNYGYTF.